The 21 T cell receptor beta chains below were found in one sample sequenced in a study of identifying expanded T cells in peripheral blood. Clones were read by immunoSEQ multiplex PCR, and TCRdb kept only the in-frame ones, dropping some. The sample yields tens of thousands of clones, more than 75% seen once. The sample taken for sequencing was blood. The receptors were gathered from a person aged 18 to 75 in good health.

This clone was found once. V usage is TRBV11-2 and J usage is TRBJ2-3; D is perhaps TRBD1 (5 bases). Germline CDR1 reads SGHAT; CDR2 reads FQNNGV. V lost 2 bases, J lost 6 bases, and 24 bases lay in between. The CDR3 loop spans 18 amino acids. The CDR3 DNA is TGTGCCAGCAGCTTATCGGGCTTCCCACGCAATGGGGCCGATACGCAGTATTTT. Translating gives CASSLSGFPRNGADTQYF.

V and J are TRBV5-8 and TRBJ1-2, with 7 bases matching TRBD1. Germline-derived CDR1 and CDR2 are SGHTS and YDEGEE. The length of the CDR3 is 14 residues. With 2 bases clipped from V and 5 bases from J, the junction kept 6 bases outside the gene matches. The CDR3 here is CASSLRTGSYGYTF. CDR3 DNA: TGTGCCAGCAGCTTACGGACAGGTTCTTATGGCTACACCTTC. Using reference TRBV5-8 and TRBJ1-2 for the parts outside the CDR3, the full variable domain is EAGVTQSPTHLIKTRGQQATLRCSPISGHTSVYWYQQALGLGLQFLLWYDEGEERNRGNFPPRFSGRQFPNYSSELNVNALELEDSALYLCASSLRTGSYGYTFGSGTRLTVV.

The chain has TRBV27 and TRBJ2-2, with D perhaps assigned TRBD1 or TRBD2 (5 bases each). Germline V gene lookup returns CDR1 MNHEY and CDR2 SMNVEV (reference sequence). V was shortened by 6 bases and J by 1 base, with 15 bases between the two germline ends. CDR3 length: 16 amino acids. CDR3 protein: CASSRFGAENTGELFF. CDR3 DNA sequence: TGTGCCAGCAGCCGTTTCGGGGCGGAGAACACCGGGGAGCTGTTTTTT.

This chain joins TRBV2 and TRBJ2-7; D is unresolved. The CDR3 runs to 14 residues. Deletions cut 8 bases from V and 5 bases from J, with 19 bases between. Germline V gives CDR1 SNHLY, CDR2 FYNNEI. Written as DNA, the CDR3 is TGTGCCAGCTGGGCAGATCAAAACCTCCACGAGCAGTACTTC. As protein: CASWADQNLHEQYF.

V usage is TRBV6-6 and J usage is TRBJ1-3; D is unclear. Trimming pared 6 bases from V and 0 bases from J, leaving 12 bases between. Germline values: CDR1 MNHNY, CDR2 SVGAGI (reference sequence). The CDR3 contains 15 residues. The CDR3 coding sequence is TGTGCCAGCAGCCCAAGGACCGGCTCTGGAAACACCATATATTTT. This sequence encodes CASSPRTGSGNTIYF.

This chain uses TRBV5-4 with TRBJ2-1; the match to TRBD1 covers 7 bases. The junction had 6 bases not matched to a gene; V was cut back by 6 bases and J by 3 bases. This CDR3 has 14 amino acids. Per the germline V gene, CDR1 is SGHNT and CDR2 is YYREEE (reference sequence). CDR3 coding DNA: TGTGCCAGCACCCCGAGACAGGGCTACAATGAGCAGTTCTTC. It encodes CASTPRQGYNEQFF.

In DNA, the CDR3 is TGTGCCAGCTCATCCTCGGCAGGAACGCCCCAGCATTTT. Translated: CASSSSAGTPQHF. This chain joins TRBV18 and TRBJ1-5, with unresolved D. The germline V gene encodes CDR1 KGHSH and CDR2 LQKENI. Trimming took 5 bases from V and 9 from J, leaving 14 bases between them. CDR3 size: 13 residues. The full variable domain, with the rest looked up from reference TRBV18 and TRBJ1-5, is NAGVMQNPRHLVRRRGQEARLRCSPMKGHSHVYWYRQLPEEGLKFMVYLQKENIIDESGMPKERFSAEFPKEGPSILRIQQVVRGDSAAYFCASSSSAGTPQHFGDGTRLSIL.

The genes are TRBV9 and TRBJ2-2, with D possibly TRBD2 on 6 matching bases. With 6 bases removed from V and 5 bases from J, the gap between germline ends came to 23 bases. The CDR3 is 17 amino acids. Looked up from germline, CDR1 is SGDLS and CDR2 is YYNGEE. DNA for the CDR3: TGTGCCAGCACCTTGACTAGTGCGGAGTCTCCAACCGGGGAGCTGTTTTTT. This translates into CASTLTSAESPTGELFF.

The gene calls are TRBV7-2 and TRBJ2-7, with D hard to call. Germline V gene data show CDR1 as SGHTA and CDR2 as FQGNSA. The CDR3 sequence is 15 residues long. Trimming took off 5 bases at V and 3 bases at J, with 17 bases between the two ends. Written as DNA, the CDR3 is TGTGCCAGCAGCCTAACAGTGGGCCCCTACTACGAGCAGTACTTC. As protein: CASSLTVGPYYEQYF.

This clone was recorded once. CDR3 nucleotides: TGTGCCAGCAGCCCTTTCAGGGCGGGGCTAAACAATGAGCAGTTCTTC. Amino acids: CASSPFRAGLNNEQFF. The chain is built from TRBV5-4 and TRBJ2-1, with D tentatively TRBD2 (6 bases). Trimming removed 4 bases at V and 5 bases at J, with 19 bases between. The CDR3 is made up of 16 amino acids. Looked up from germline, CDR1 is SGHNT and CDR2 is YYREEE (reference sequence). The variable domain in full, completed from reference TRBV5-4 and TRBJ2-1, reads ETGVTQSPTHLIKTRGQQVTLRCSSQSGHNTVSWYQQALGQGPQFIFQYYREEENGRGNFPPRFSGLQFPNYSSELNVNALELDDSALYLCASSPFRAGLNNEQFFGPGTRLTVL.

This rearrangement joins TRBV9 to TRBJ2-1; 9 bases line up with TRBD1. V dropped 2 bases and J dropped 2; count of bases not matched to a gene: 2. CDR3 length: 15 amino acids. Germline-derived CDR1 and CDR2 are SGDLS and YYNGEE. The CDR3 protein is CASSVRDRAYNEQFF. CDR3 nucleotide sequence: TGTGCCAGCAGCGTTCGGGACAGGGCCTACAATGAGCAGTTCTTC.

This clone has just one count. The chain combines TRBV28 with TRBJ1-1; D gene ambiguous. The length of the CDR3 is 11 residues. Germline V CDR1 and CDR2: MDHEN, SYDVKM. V lost 8 bases, J lost 5 bases, and 9 bases lay in between. CDR3: CASRLQTEAFF. CDR3 nucleotide sequence: TGTGCCAGCCGTCTACAGACTGAAGCTTTCTTT.

This chain links TRBV7-9 with TRBJ2-1; D may be TRBD1 (6 bases). The CDR3 spans 17 residues. Germline V lookup: CDR1 SEHNR, CDR2 FQNEAQ (reference sequence). Trimming shortened V by 5 bases and J by 5 bases, and 22 bases separated the two germline ends. CDR3 region: CASSPIHSGTGNNEQFF. CDR3 in DNA: TGTGCCAGCAGCCCGATCCATTCCGGAACAGGGAACAATGAGCAGTTCTTC. The full variable domain, completed using reference TRBV7-9 and TRBJ2-1, is DTGVSQNPRHKITKRGQNVTFRCDPISEHNRLYWYRQTLGQGPEFLTYFQNEAQLEKSRLLSDRFSAERPKGSFSTLEIQRTEQGDSAMYLCASSPIHSGTGNNEQFFGPGTRLTVL.

This chain uses TRBV27 with TRBJ1-2, with D hard to call. V was clipped by 3 bases and J by 4 bases, with 9 bases between them. Germline V gives CDR1 MNHEY, CDR2 SMNVEV (reference sequence). This CDR3 has 13 residues. The CDR3 loop is CASSFSGSYGYTF. The CDR3 bases are TGTGCCAGCAGTTTCTCGGGGTCCTATGGCTACACCTTC.

The gene calls are TRBV6-1 and TRBJ2-1, with unresolved D. There are 12 residues in the CDR3. Germline CDR1 is MNHNS and CDR2 is SASEGT. With 2 bases removed from V and 6 bases from J, the gap between germline ends came to 5 bases. This chain's CDR3 is CASSEQFNEQFF. The DNA of the CDR3 is TGTGCCAGCAGTGAACAGTTCAATGAGCAGTTCTTC.

CDR3 sequence (DNA): TGTGCCAGCAGTGAATTTCCCTCAGATACGCAGTATTTT. Translated, it gives CASSEFPSDTQYF. The chain couples TRBV6-1 to TRBJ2-3; D uncertain. CDR3 length equals 13 residues. Trimming took off 2 bases at V and 4 bases at J, with 7 bases between the two ends. Germline V lookup: CDR1 MNHNS, CDR2 SASEGT.

This rearrangement joins TRBV27 to TRBJ2-4; D perhaps matches TRBD1 (5 bases). Trimming shortened V by 3 bases and J by 8 bases, and 11 bases separated the two germline ends. This CDR3 spans 13 amino acids. The germline gives CDR1 MNHEY, CDR2 SMNVEV (reference sequence). As DNA, the CDR3 is TGTGCCAGCAGTTTCTCCCTACAGGACATTCAGTACTTC. Its translation: CASSFSLQDIQYF.

V gene TRBV6-6 combines with J gene TRBJ2-7; D gene ambiguous. CDR3 length: 11 amino acids. The germline V gene has CDR1 MNHNY and CDR2 SVGAGI (reference sequence). Deletions cut 6 bases from V and 6 bases from J, with 9 bases between. The CDR3 coding sequence is TGTGCCAGCAGGGATGGAATCGAGCAGTACTTC. Its translation is CASRDGIEQYF.

The V gene is TRBV28, the J gene TRBJ2-1; the match to TRBD2 covers 9 bases. V shed 6 bases, J shed 6 bases, and the junction held 9 bases outside the gene matches. The CDR3 has 15 residues. Germline CDR1 reads MDHEN; CDR2 reads SYDVKM. The CDR3 spells CASRLPGLAPNEQFF. DNA of the CDR3: TGTGCCAGCAGACTACCGGGACTAGCCCCCAATGAGCAGTTCTTC.

J is TRBJ1-2 and V is TRBV28, with D possibly TRBD1 on 5 matching bases. The germline V and J ends were trimmed by 6 bases and 5 bases, with 13 bases remaining between them. The CDR3 is 13 amino acids. From germline, CDR1 is MDHEN and CDR2 SYDVKM. Here the CDR3 reads CASSLQAVYGYTF. The CDR3 DNA reads TGTGCCAGCAGCCTACAGGCGGTGTATGGCTACACCTTC.

The chain joins TRBV27 to TRBJ2-5; D could derive from TRBD1 or TRBD2 (6 bases each). The CDR3 is 15 amino acids. Trimming left V 8 bases short and J 2 bases short, with 18 bases between. Germline values: CDR1 MNHEY, CDR2 SMNVEV (reference sequence). The DNA of the CDR3 is TGTGCCAGCGAAAAGGGCGGGACACTTCAAGAGACCCAGTACTTC. Translated, it gives CASEKGGTLQETQYF.